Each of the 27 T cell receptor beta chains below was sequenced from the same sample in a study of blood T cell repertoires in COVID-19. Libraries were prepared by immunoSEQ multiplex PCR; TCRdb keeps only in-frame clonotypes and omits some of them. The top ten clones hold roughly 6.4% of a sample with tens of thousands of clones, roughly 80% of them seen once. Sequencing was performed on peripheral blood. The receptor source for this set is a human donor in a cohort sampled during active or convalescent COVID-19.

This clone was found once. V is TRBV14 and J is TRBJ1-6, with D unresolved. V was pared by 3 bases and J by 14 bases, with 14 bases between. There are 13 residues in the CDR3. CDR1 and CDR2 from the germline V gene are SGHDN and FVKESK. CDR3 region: CASSQRPNWSLHF. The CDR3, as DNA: TGTGCCAGCAGCCAGAGGCCCAATTGGTCCCTCCACTTT.

The CDR3 DNA reads as TGTGCCAGCAGCCTCCGGGGGGCGGATGAAAAACTGTTTTTT. Translated, it gives CASSLRGADEKLFF. This rearrangement joins TRBV3-1 (or the pseudogene TRBV3-2) to TRBJ1-4; possible D gene TRBD1, 6 bases. The CDR3 has 14 residues. The germline V gene has CDR1 LGHDT and CDR2 YNNKEL (reference sequence). V lost 4 bases and J 6 bases, leaving 12 bases between the germline ends.

The CDR3 DNA reads as TGTGCCAGCAGCCCCCCCGGAGGACTCGGGAACATTCAGTACTTC. Translating gives CASSPPGGLGNIQYF. V is TRBV3-1 (or the pseudogene TRBV3-2) and J is TRBJ2-4, with D maybe TRBD2 (5 bases). Germline V gives CDR1 LGHDT, CDR2 YNNKEL (reference sequence). Trimming left V 4 bases short and J 7 bases short, with 17 bases between. The CDR3 has 15 amino acids.

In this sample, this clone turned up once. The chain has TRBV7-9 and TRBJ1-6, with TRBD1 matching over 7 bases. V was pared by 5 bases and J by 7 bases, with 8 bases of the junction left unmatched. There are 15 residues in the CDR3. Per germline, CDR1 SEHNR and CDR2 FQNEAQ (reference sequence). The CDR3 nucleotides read TGTGCCAGCAGCCGCCCAGGGACAGAGAATTCACCCCTCCACTTT. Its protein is CASSRPGTENSPLHF.

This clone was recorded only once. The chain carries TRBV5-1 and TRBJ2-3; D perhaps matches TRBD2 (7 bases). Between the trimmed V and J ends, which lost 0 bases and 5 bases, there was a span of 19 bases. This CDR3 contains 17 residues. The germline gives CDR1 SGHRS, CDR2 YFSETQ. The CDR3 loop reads CASSLDSSGEGGDTQYF. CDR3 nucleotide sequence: TGCGCCAGCAGCTTGGATTCGAGCGGGGAGGGGGGAGATACGCAGTATTTT.

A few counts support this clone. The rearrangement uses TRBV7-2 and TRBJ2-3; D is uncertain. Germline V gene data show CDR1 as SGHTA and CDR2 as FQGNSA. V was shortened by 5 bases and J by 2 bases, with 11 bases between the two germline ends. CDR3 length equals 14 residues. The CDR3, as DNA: TGTGCCAGCAGCCCCCGGCAGGCCACAGATACGCAGTATTTT. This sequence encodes CASSPRQATDTQYF. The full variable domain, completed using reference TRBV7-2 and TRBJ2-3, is GAGVSQSPSNKVTEKGKDVELRCDPISGHTALYWYRQSLGQGLEFLIYFQGNSAPDKSGLPSDRFSAERTGGSVSTLTIQRTQQEDSAVYLCASSPRQATDTQYFGPGTRLTVL.

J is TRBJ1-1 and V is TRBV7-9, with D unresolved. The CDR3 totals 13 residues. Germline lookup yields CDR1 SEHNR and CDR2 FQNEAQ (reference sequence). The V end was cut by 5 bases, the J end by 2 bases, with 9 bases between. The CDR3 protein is CASSRRVNTEAFF. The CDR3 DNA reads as TGTGCCAGCAGCCGTCGGGTAAACACTGAAGCTTTCTTT.

CDR3 sequence: CASSLEAGPITQYF. The DNA of the CDR3 is TGTGCCAGCAGCTTAGAGGCAGGGCCGATCACGCAGTATTTT. The chain recombines TRBV7-9 with TRBJ2-3, with D tentatively TRBD1 (5 bases). The V end was cut by 1 base, the J end by 9 bases, with 14 bases between. Per germline, CDR1 SEHNR and CDR2 FQNEAQ (reference sequence). The CDR3 is 14 residues long. The variable domain in full, completed from reference TRBV7-9 and TRBJ2-3, reads DTGVSQNPRHKITKRGQNVTFRCDPISEHNRLYWYRQTLGQGPEFLTYFQNEAQLEKSRLLSDRFSAERPKGSFSTLEIQRTEQGDSAMYLCASSLEAGPITQYFGPGTRLTVL.

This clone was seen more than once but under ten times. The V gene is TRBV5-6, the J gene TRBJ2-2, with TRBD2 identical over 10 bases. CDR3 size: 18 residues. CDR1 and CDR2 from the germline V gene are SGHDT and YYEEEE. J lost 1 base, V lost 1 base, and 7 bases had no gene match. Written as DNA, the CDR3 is TGTGCCAGCAGCTTGACGAAGCTAGCGGGGGAGAACACCGGGGAGCTGTTTTTT. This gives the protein CASSLTKLAGENTGELFF.

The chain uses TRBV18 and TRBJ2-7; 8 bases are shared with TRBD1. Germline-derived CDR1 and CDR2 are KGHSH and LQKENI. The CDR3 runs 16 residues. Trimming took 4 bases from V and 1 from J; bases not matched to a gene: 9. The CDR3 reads CASSQEGQGISYEQYF. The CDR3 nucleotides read TGTGCCAGCTCACAAGAAGGACAGGGAATATCCTACGAGCAGTACTTC.

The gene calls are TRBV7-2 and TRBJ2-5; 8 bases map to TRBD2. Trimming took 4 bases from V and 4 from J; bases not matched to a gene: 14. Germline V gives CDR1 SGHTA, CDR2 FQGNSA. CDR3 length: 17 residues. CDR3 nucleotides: TGTGCCAGCAGCTCCTACTCAGTCCGGGGGGGCCGAGAGACCCAGTACTTC. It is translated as CASSSYSVRGGRETQYF.

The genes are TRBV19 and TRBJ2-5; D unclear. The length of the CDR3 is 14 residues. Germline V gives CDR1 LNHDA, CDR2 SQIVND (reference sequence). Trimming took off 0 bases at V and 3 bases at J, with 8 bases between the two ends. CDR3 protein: CASSIEAGKETQYF. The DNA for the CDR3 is TGTGCCAGTAGTATAGAGGCAGGAAAAGAGACCCAGTACTTC.

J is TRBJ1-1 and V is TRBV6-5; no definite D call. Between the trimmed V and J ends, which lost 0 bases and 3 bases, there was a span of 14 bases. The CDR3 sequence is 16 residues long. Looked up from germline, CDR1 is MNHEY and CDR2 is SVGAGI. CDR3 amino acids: CASSYSGKREDTEAFF. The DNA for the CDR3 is TGTGCCAGCAGTTACTCCGGGAAGAGGGAAGACACTGAAGCTTTCTTT.

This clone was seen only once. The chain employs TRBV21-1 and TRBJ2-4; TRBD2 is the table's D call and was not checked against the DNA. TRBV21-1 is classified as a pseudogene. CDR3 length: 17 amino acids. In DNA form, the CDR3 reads TGTGCCAGCAGCACAACGCGGGCCGACAAAGCCAAAAACATTCAGTACTTC. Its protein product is CASSTTRADKAKNIQYF.

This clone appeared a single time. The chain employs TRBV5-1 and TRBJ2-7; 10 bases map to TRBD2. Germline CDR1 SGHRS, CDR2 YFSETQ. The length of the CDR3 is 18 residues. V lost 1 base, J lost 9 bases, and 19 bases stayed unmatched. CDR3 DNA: TGCGCCAGCAGCTTGAATAGTAGTCCATTAGCGGGGGGCAACGGGCAGTACTTC. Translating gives CASSLNSSPLAGGNGQYF.

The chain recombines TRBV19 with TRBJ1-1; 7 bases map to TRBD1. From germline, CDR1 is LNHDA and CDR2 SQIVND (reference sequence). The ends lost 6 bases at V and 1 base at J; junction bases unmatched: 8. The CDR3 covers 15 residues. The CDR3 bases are TGTGCCAGTAGATCGTCGGGACAGCCGAACACTGAAGCTTTCTTT. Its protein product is CASRSSGQPNTEAFF. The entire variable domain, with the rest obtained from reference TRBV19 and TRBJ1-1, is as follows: DGGITQSPKYLFRKEGQNVTLSCEQNLNHDAMYWYRQDPGQGLRLIYYSQIVNDFQKGDIAEGYSVSREKKESFPLTVTSAQKNPTAFYLCASRSSGQPNTEAFFGQGTRLTVV.

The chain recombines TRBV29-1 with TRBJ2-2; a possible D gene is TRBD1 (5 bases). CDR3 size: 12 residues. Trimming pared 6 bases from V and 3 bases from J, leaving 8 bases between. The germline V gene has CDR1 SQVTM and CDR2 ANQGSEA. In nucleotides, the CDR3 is TGCAGCGTCACGACAGACACCGGGGAGCTGTTTTTT. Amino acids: CSVTTDTGELFF.

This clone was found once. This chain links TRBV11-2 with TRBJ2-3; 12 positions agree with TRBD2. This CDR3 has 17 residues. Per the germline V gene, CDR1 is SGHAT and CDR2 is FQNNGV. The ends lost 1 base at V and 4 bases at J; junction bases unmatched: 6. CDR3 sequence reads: CASSLALTSGGSDTQYF. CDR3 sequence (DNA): TGTGCCAGCAGCTTAGCCCTGACTAGCGGGGGTTCAGATACGCAGTATTTT.

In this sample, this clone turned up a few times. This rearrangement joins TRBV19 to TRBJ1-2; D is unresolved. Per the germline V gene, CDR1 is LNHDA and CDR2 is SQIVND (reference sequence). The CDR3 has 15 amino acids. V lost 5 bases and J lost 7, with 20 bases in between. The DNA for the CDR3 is TGTGCCAGTAGTTCCAACACCGGGAGGTCGGGTGGCTACACCTTC. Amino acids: CASSSNTGRSGGYTF.

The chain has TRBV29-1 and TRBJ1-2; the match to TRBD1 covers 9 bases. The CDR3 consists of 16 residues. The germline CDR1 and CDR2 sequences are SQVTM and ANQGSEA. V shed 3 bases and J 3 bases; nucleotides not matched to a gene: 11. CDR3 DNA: TGCAGCGTTGACACTCAGGGGACAGGGACCTACTATGGCTACACCTTC. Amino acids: CSVDTQGTGTYYGYTF. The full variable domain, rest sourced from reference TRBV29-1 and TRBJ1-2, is SAVISQKPSRDICQRGTSLTIQCQVDSQVTMMFWYRQQPGQSLTLIATANQGSEATYESGFVIDKFPISRPNLTFSTLTVSNMSPEDSSIYLCSVDTQGTGTYYGYTFGSGTRLTVV.

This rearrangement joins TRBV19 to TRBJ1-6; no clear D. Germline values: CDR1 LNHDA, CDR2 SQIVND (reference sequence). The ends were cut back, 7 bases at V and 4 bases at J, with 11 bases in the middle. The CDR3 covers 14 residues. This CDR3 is CASNQGAYNSPLHF. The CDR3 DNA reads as TGTGCCAGTAATCAAGGAGCTTATAATTCACCCCTCCACTTT. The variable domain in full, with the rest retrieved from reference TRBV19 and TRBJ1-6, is DGGITQSPKYLFRKEGQNVTLSCEQNLNHDAMYWYRQDPGQGLRLIYYSQIVNDFQKGDIAEGYSVSREKKESFPLTVTSAQKNPTAFYLCASNQGAYNSPLHFGNGTRLTVT.

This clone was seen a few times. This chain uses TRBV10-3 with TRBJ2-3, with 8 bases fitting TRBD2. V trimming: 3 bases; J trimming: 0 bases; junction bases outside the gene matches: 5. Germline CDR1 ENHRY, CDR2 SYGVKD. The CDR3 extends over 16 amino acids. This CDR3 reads CAISDGGGFSTDTQYF. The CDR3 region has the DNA TGTGCCATCAGTGATGGCGGGGGGTTTAGCACAGATACGCAGTATTTT.

The CDR3 protein is CASRFSPSGGPTDTQYF. CDR3 bases: TGTGCCAGCAGATTTTCTCCTAGCGGGGGGCCCACAGATACGCAGTATTTT. V usage is TRBV6-4 and J usage is TRBJ2-3, with TRBD2 matching over 11 bases. The CDR3 contains 17 residues. Germline lookup yields CDR1 MRHNA and CDR2 SNTAGT. Losses at the gene ends were 6 bases for V and 2 bases for J; bases not matched to a gene: 10.

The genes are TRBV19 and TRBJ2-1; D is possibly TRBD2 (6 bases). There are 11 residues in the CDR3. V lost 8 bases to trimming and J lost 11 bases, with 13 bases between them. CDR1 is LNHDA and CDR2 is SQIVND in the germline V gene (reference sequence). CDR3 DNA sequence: TGTGCCAGTCGTGCGGGACCGAAGCAGTTCTTC. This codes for CASRAGPKQFF. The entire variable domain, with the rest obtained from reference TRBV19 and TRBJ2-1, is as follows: DGGITQSPKYLFRKEGQNVTLSCEQNLNHDAMYWYRQDPGQGLRLIYYSQIVNDFQKGDIAEGYSVSREKKESFPLTVTSAQKNPTAFYLCASRAGPKQFFGPGTRLTVL.

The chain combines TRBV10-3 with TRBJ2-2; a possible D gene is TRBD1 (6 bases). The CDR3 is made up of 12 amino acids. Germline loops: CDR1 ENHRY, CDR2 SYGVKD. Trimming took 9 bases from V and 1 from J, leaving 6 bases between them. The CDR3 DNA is TGTGCCATGGGACAGAACACCGGGGAGCTGTTTTTT. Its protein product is CAMGQNTGELFF.

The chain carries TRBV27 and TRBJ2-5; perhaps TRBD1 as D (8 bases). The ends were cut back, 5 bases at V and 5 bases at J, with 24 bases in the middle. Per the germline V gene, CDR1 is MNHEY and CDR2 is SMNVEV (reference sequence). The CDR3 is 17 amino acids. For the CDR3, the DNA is TGTGCCAGCAGTCCCTCCCGGACAGGGAACGGGAGGGAGACCCAGTACTTC. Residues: CASSPSRTGNGRETQYF.

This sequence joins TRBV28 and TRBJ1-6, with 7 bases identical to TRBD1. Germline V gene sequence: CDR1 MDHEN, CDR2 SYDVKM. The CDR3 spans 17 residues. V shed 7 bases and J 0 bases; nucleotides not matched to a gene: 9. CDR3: CASIPQGGASYNSPLHF. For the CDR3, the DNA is TGTGCCAGCATCCCTCAAGGGGGCGCCTCCTATAATTCACCCCTCCACTTT.